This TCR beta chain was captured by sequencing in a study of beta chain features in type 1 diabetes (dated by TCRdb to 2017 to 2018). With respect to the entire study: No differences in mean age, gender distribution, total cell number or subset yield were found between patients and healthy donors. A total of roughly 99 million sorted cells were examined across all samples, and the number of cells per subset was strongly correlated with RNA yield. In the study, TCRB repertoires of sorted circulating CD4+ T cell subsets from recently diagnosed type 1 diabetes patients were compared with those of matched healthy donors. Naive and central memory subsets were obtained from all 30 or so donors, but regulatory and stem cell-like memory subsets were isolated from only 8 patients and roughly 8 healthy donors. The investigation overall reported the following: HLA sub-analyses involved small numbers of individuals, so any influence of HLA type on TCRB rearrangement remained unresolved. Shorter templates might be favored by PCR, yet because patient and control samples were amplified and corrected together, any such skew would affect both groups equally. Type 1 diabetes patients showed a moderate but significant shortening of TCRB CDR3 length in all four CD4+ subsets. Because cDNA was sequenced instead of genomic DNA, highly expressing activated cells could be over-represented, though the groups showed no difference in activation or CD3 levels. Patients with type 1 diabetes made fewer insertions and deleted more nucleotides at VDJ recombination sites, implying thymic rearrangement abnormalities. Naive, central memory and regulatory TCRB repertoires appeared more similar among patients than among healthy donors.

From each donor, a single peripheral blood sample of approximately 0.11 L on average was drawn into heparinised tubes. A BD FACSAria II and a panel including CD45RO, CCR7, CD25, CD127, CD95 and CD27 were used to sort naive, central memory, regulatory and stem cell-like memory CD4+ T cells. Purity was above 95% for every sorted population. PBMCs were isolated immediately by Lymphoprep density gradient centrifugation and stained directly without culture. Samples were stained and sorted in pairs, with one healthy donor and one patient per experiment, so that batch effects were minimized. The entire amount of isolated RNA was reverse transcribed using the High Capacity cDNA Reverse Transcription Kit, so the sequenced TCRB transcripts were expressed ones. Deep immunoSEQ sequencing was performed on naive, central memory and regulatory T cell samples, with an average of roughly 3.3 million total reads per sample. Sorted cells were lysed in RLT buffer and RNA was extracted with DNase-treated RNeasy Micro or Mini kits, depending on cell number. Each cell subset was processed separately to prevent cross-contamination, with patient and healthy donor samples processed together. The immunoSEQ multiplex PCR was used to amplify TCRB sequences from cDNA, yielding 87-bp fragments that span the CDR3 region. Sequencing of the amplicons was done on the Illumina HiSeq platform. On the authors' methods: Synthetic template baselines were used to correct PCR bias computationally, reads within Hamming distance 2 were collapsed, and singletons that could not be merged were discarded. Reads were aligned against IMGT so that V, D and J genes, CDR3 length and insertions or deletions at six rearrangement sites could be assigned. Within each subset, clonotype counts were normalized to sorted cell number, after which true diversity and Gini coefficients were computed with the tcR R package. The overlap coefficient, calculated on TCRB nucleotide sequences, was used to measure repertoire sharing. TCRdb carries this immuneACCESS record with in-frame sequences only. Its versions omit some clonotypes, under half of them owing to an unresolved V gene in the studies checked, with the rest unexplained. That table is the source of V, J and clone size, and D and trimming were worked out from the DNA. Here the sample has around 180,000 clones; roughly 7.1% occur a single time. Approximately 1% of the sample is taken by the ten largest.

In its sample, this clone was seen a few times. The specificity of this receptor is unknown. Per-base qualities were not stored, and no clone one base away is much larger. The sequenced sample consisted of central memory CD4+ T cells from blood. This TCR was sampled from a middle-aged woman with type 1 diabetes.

The sequenced DNA: TGTGCCAGCAGCGCTTCCGGGACTAGTGTTGAGCAGTTCTTC. Translated, it reads CASSASGTSVEQFF. The receptor chain draws on TRBV7-2 and TRBJ2-1; TRBD2 matches 8 bases in the middle. Its CDR3 holds 14 amino acids, cysteine through phenylalanine. The only DNA kept is the CDR3, 42 bases in frame from the first base. CDR1 and CDR2, per the germline V gene, are SGHTA and FQGNSA. After removal of 5 bases from V and 9 bases from J, the junction retains 9 bases not matched to a gene.